One sample yielded the 30 T cell receptor beta chains listed below, sequenced in a study of blood T cell repertoires in COVID-19 (dated by TCRdb to between 2020 and 2021). The library was obtained by the immunoSEQ multiplex PCR assay. What TCRdb holds here is the immuneACCESS table cut down to in-frame rearrangements. Part of the clones is not present; checked against another copy, under half of the missing clones reflect an unresolved V gene, and the others are unexplained. The sample data list 200,000 to 250,000 clones, and approximately 89% of these were observed just once. About 3.5% of the sample is in the top ten clones. Sequencing used PBMCs or T cells enriched from blood (not recorded which). The receptor set was obtained from a woman aged 25 to 39 who had been exposed to COVID-19.

This chain joins TRBV18 and TRBJ2-5; 9 bases fit TRBD1. Germline V lookup: CDR1 KGHSH, CDR2 LQKENI. This CDR3 has 15 amino acids. V was pared by 3 bases and J by 2 bases, with 4 bases of the junction left unmatched. CDR3 sequence reads: CASSPSGTGQETQYF. For the CDR3, the DNA is TGTGCCAGCTCACCGTCCGGGACAGGGCAAGAGACCCAGTACTTC.

The chain couples TRBV9 to TRBJ2-7, with 9 bases fitting TRBD1. Germline lookup yields CDR1 SGDLS and CDR2 YYNGEE. V lost 2 bases, J lost 3 bases, and 6 bases stayed unmatched. This CDR3 contains 15 residues. The CDR3 DNA is TGTGCCAGCAGCGTTGCCGGGACAGGGATCTACGAGCAGTACTTC. It specifies CASSVAGTGIYEQYF.

The chain carries TRBV2 and TRBJ1-5; D is unresolved. CDR3 size: 15 residues. V lost 4 bases and J 0 bases, leaving 10 bases between the germline ends. CDR1 and CDR2 from the germline V gene are SNHLY and FYNNEI. CDR3 bases: TGTGCCAGCAGTGTGGGCAGATTTAGCAATCAGCCCCAGCATTTT. Protein: CASSVGRFSNQPQHF. Looking up the rest from reference TRBV2 and TRBJ1-5 gives the full variable domain: EPEVTQTPSHQVTQMGQEVILRCVPISNHLYFYWYRQILGQKVEFLVSFYNNEISEKSEIFDDQFSVERPDGSNFTLKIRSTKLEDSAMYFCASSVGRFSNQPQHFGDGTRLSIL.

The V gene is TRBV4-2, the J gene TRBJ2-7, with a tentative D call TRBD2 (5 bases). This CDR3 contains 13 residues. Trimming pared 4 bases from V and 6 bases from J, leaving 13 bases between. Per germline, CDR1 LGHNA and CDR2 YNFKEQ. Here the CDR3 DNA reads TGTGCCAGCAGCCGTTTCAAGACTACCGAGCAGTACTTC. This codes for CASSRFKTTEQYF.

CDR3 coding DNA: TGTGCCAGCACCCAAGGGAGGGGAAGGAGGACAGATACGCAGTATTTT. Its protein product is CASTQGRGRRTDTQYF. This chain links TRBV11-1 with TRBJ2-3; 7 bases match TRBD2. CDR3 length: 16 residues. V shed 7 bases, J shed 3 bases, and the junction held 13 bases outside the gene matches. The germline V gene encodes CDR1 SGHAT and CDR2 FQDESV (reference sequence). Supplemented by reference TRBV11-1 and TRBJ2-3, the full variable domain reads EAEVAQSPRYKITEKSQAVAFWCDPISGHATLYWYRQILGQGPELLVQFQDESVVDDSQLPKDRFSAERLKGVDSTLKIQPAELGDSAMYLCASTQGRGRRTDTQYFGPGTRLTVL.

This clone is medium-sized. The rearrangement links TRBV6-1 to TRBJ2-5, with TRBD2 identical over 7 bases. This CDR3 comprises 16 residues. The germline CDR1 and CDR2 sequences are MNHNS and SASEGT. V was clipped by 2 bases and J by 5 bases; unmatched bases: 11. CDR3 in DNA: TGTGCCAGCAGTGAATCGGTGGGAGGGCCCGGGGAGACCCAGTACTTC. As protein: CASSESVGGPGETQYF.

The CDR3 DNA reads TGCAGTGCAAGTACCACAGGGGCTCTGGATAATTCACCCCTCCACTTT. This gives the protein CSASTTGALDNSPLHF. The chain employs TRBV20-1 and TRBJ1-6, with 7 bases fitting TRBD1. This CDR3 contains 16 residues. Losses at the gene ends were 6 bases for V and 5 bases for J; bases not matched to a gene: 13. Germline-derived CDR1 and CDR2 are DFQATT and SNEGSKA (reference sequence).

This chain connects TRBV5-1 to TRBJ2-2; no reliable D call. Trimming took 7 bases from V and 1 from J, leaving 17 bases between them. This CDR3 region has 16 residues. The V gene's germline CDR1 is SGHRS and CDR2 YFSETQ. This chain's CDR3 is CASRSPRTQNTGELFF. The CDR3 coding sequence is TGCGCCAGCCGGTCTCCTCGAACTCAGAACACCGGGGAGCTGTTTTTT.

J is TRBJ1-4 and V is TRBV19; TRBD1 might be the D (6 bases). The CDR3 runs to 15 residues. The germline V gene encodes CDR1 LNHDA and CDR2 SQIVND (reference sequence). V shed 7 bases and J shed 8 bases, with 20 bases lying between them. CDR3 in amino acids: CASTRSRQETEKLFF. CDR3 nucleotides: TGTGCCAGTACCCGGTCAAGACAGGAGACAGAAAAACTGTTTTTT.

V usage is TRBV10-2 and J usage is TRBJ1-2, with D unresolved. Germline V gene data show CDR1 as WSHSY and CDR2 as SAAADI. The CDR3 is 15 residues long. The germline V and J ends were trimmed by 0 bases and 4 bases, with 12 bases remaining between them. CDR3 sequence (DNA): TGCGCCAGCAGTGAGTCGAGTAACAGTCCCTATGGCTACACCTTC. Protein sequence: CASSESSNSPYGYTF.

DNA for the CDR3: TGCGCCAGCAGCCCCCAGACAGGGGGCTATGGCTACACCTTC. Its protein is CASSPQTGGYGYTF. This rearrangement joins TRBV5-1 to TRBJ1-2; 9 nucleotides align to TRBD1. The CDR3 totals 14 residues. With V trimmed by 4 bases and J by 4 bases, 5 bases remained unmatched. Germline V CDR1 and CDR2: SGHRS, YFSETQ.

V gene TRBV30 combines with J gene TRBJ2-4, with 8 bases fitting TRBD1. This CDR3 comprises 12 residues. Germline V CDR1 and CDR2: GTSNPN, SVGIG (reference sequence). Trimming cost V 5 bases and J 9 bases; bases outside gene matches: 6. The CDR3 nucleotides are TGTGCCTGGGGGACAGGAGGAGGCATTCAGTACTTC. Translated: CAWGTGGGIQYF.

The chain links TRBV29-1 to TRBJ2-7, with a possible D match to TRBD1 (5 bases). The CDR3 spans 13 residues. The V gene lost 5 bases and the J gene lost 0 bases, with 11 bases spanning the gap. The germline CDR1 and CDR2 sequences are SQVTM and ANQGSEA. The CDR3 spells CSVYGHYSYEQYF. CDR3 in DNA: TGCAGCGTTTATGGACACTACTCCTACGAGCAGTACTTC.

This clone was detected a few times. The chain couples TRBV30 to TRBJ1-5, with 7 bases matching TRBD1. The CDR3 sequence is 15 residues long. V lost 1 base, J lost 0 bases, and 3 bases stayed unmatched. From germline, CDR1 is GTSNPN and CDR2 SVGIG (reference sequence). The CDR3 region has the DNA TGTGCCTGGAGTGGAGGACAGGCTAGCAATCAGCCCCAGCATTTT. Residues: CAWSGGQASNQPQHF.

J is TRBJ1-2 and V is TRBV21-1; the table's D call TRBD1 went unverified against the DNA. TRBV21-1 is labeled a pseudogene. The CDR3 runs to 13 residues. CDR3 sequence reads: CASRTVLFYGYTF. The CDR3 nucleotides are TGTGCCAGTAGGACAGTCCTTTTCTATGGCTACACCTTC.

The chain couples TRBV6-6 to TRBJ2-7; 8 nucleotides line up with TRBD2. The CDR3 is made up of 15 amino acids. Per germline, CDR1 MNHNY and CDR2 SVGAGI (reference sequence). Germline trimming cut 2 bases from V and 7 bases from J; bases unmatched to any gene: 10. The CDR3 DNA reads TGTGCCAGCAGTTACAACCCCCGACTAGCGAGAGAGCAGTACTTC. Residues: CASSYNPRLAREQYF.

This clone has just one count. The chain links TRBV11-2 to TRBJ1-3; D gene ambiguous. V lost 5 bases to trimming and J lost 5 bases, with 10 bases between them. Looked up from germline, CDR1 is SGHAT and CDR2 is FQNNGV. This CDR3 region has 13 residues. CDR3 sequence reads: CASSMDGRNTIYF. The CDR3 nucleotides read TGTGCCAGCAGCATGGACGGGAGAAACACCATATATTTT.

This chain uses TRBV7-9 with TRBJ1-2; unclear D gene. Trimming removed 5 bases at V and 3 bases at J, with 10 bases between. Per the germline V gene, CDR1 is SEHNR and CDR2 is FQNEAQ (reference sequence). This CDR3 spans 13 amino acids. The CDR3 sequence: CASSLQPHYGYTF. As DNA, the CDR3 is TGTGCCAGCAGCCTACAGCCGCACTATGGCTACACCTTC.

The sample holds one count of this clone. The CDR3 bases are TGCAGCGTTGAAGGCCTAGCGGGAGGGCCAGAAGGTTACGAGCAGTACTTC. Translating gives CSVEGLAGGPEGYEQYF. This rearrangement joins TRBV29-1 to TRBJ2-7; 12 positions agree with TRBD2. Germline V CDR1 and CDR2: SQVTM, ANQGSEA. Losses at the gene ends were 1 base for V and 4 bases for J; bases not matched to a gene: 11. There are 17 residues in the CDR3.

The V gene is TRBV27, the J gene TRBJ2-7, with TRBD1 as a possible D gene (6 bases). V was clipped by 5 bases and J by 1 base, with 15 bases between them. The CDR3 spans 15 residues. Per germline, CDR1 MNHEY and CDR2 SMNVEV (reference sequence). For the CDR3, the DNA is TGTGCCAGCAGTCTGGCGACAGGTCCATCCTACGAGCAGTACTTC. Protein product: CASSLATGPSYEQYF.

This chain links TRBV10-2 with TRBJ1-5; 7 bases align to TRBD1. The CDR3 loop spans 11 amino acids. Germline values: CDR1 WSHSY, CDR2 SAAADI. The CDR3 region is CATGVDQPQHF. The CDR3 DNA follows: TGCGCTACAGGGGTGGATCAGCCCCAGCATTTT.

This chain uses TRBV11-2 with TRBJ2-1; perhaps TRBD1 as D (6 bases). The length of the CDR3 is 17 residues. The germline V gene encodes CDR1 SGHAT and CDR2 FQNNGV. Trimming removed 3 bases from V and 0 bases from J, with 15 bases in between. CDR3 amino acids: CASSLFEGVSSYNEQFF. DNA of the CDR3: TGTGCCAGCAGCTTGTTCGAGGGGGTGAGCTCCTACAATGAGCAGTTCTTC.

This clone came up a few times. The chain recombines TRBV5-1 with TRBJ2-7, with 14 bases lining up with TRBD2. This CDR3 region has 16 residues. CDR1 SGHRS and CDR2 YFSETQ come from the germline V gene. V gave up 3 bases and J gave up 5 bases; unmatched junction bases: 7. The DNA of the CDR3 is TGCGCCAGCAGCTGGGGGACTAGCGGGAGACTCAACGAGCAGTACTTC. Protein: CASSWGTSGRLNEQYF.

This chain connects TRBV28 to TRBJ1-5, with TRBD1 matching over 9 bases. The V gene end was trimmed by 2 bases and the J gene end by 2 bases; junction bases not matched to a gene: 1. The length of the CDR3 is 15 residues. Germline V CDR1 and CDR2: MDHEN, SYDVKM. The CDR3, as DNA: TGTGCCAGCAGTTTAGACAGGGGGGGCAATCAGCCCCAGCATTTT. It encodes CASSLDRGGNQPQHF.

The chain combines TRBV14 with TRBJ2-1, with 8 bases identical to TRBD2. The junction had 6 bases not matched to a gene; V was cut back by 1 base and J by 13 bases. CDR3 length: 13 residues. Germline-derived CDR1 and CDR2 are SGHDN and FVKESK. This chain's CDR3 is CASSQVRGLGQFF. CDR3 coding DNA: TGTGCCAGCAGCCAAGTTAGGGGACTAGGACAGTTCTTC.

The chain joins TRBV28 to TRBJ1-1; D perhaps matches TRBD1 (5 bases). V gave up 4 bases and J gave up 0 bases, with 9 bases separating them. The CDR3 sequence is 14 residues long. The germline CDR1 and CDR2 sequences are MDHEN and SYDVKM. This CDR3 reads CASSSGPLNTEAFF. In DNA, the CDR3 is TGTGCCAGCAGTTCAGGGCCTTTGAACACTGAAGCTTTCTTT.

This chain links TRBV29-1 with TRBJ1-1; D is possibly TRBD1 (6 bases). V lost 4 bases, J lost 0 bases, and 9 bases lay in between. Looked up from germline, CDR1 is SQVTM and CDR2 is ANQGSEA. CDR3 length: 13 amino acids. CDR3 region: CSVGTGMNTEAFF. The CDR3, as DNA: TGCAGCGTTGGTACAGGGATGAACACTGAAGCTTTCTTT.

J is TRBJ2-1 and V is TRBV29-1; weak D call: TRBD2 (6 bases). Trimming removed 3 bases at V and 5 bases at J, with 14 bases between. The CDR3 loop spans 14 amino acids. Germline CDR1 is SQVTM and CDR2 is ANQGSEA. DNA for the CDR3: TGCAGCGTTGATTTCGGGGGAGGTAACAATGAGCAGTTCTTC. Its protein is CSVDFGGGNNEQFF.

The rearrangement joins TRBV4-2 to TRBJ1-5, with TRBD1 as a possible D gene (6 bases). This CDR3 region has 15 residues. Trimming took 1 base from V and 4 from J, leaving 11 bases between them. From germline, CDR1 is LGHNA and CDR2 YNFKEQ. The CDR3 loop reads CASSQGQVGNQPQHF. The CDR3 DNA is TGTGCCAGCAGCCAAGGACAGGTTGGTAATCAGCCCCAGCATTTT.

J is TRBJ1-2 and V is TRBV12-3 or TRBV12-4; D not resolved. With 4 bases removed from V and 8 bases from J, the gap between germline ends came to 11 bases. The length of the CDR3 is 12 residues. CDR3 DNA sequence: TGTGCCAGCAGTTCGGTGGGCGCGGGCTACACCTTC. It encodes CASSSVGAGYTF.